This T cell receptor (beta chain) was observed in a study of memory CD4+ T cells and cytomegalovirus serostatus. Background on the study: Donors were healthy Belgian adults, about ten CMV seropositive and approximately 23 seronegative. Study-level points and caveats: The CMV-associated TCR signature appears largely within the CD4+ memory repertoire. About 40% of the roughly 150 known CMV-associated TCRbeta sequences appeared in CD4+ memory.

Unmatched junction bases numbered 8, after V lost 8 bases and J lost 1 base. Per germline, CDR1 SGHDT and CDR2 YYEEEE. The CDR3 totals 14 residues. This clone appeared a single time. As yet, its antigen is unknown. Libraries were prepared by immunoSEQ multiplex PCR; TCRdb keeps only in-frame clonotypes and omits some of them. The sample yields about 59,000 clones, about 81% seen once. Single viable CD3+CD4+CD8-CD45RO+ cells were sorted as the memory CD4+ T cells. Donors' CMV status reflects serum IgG against pp150, pp28, p38, p52. The V and J genes are TRBV5-6 and TRBJ1-1, with TRBD1 identical over 7 bases. Sample: memory CD4+ T cells from blood. This TCR derives from an adult in good health and CMV-seronegative. The CDR3 DNA is TGTGCCAGTACGGTAGGGACAGAGAACACTGAAGCTTTCTTT. Encoded protein: CASTVGTENTEAFF.